This T cell receptor beta chain came from a study of T cells in Graves' hyperthyroidism and ophthalmopathy (dated by TCRdb to the late 2010s). Turning to the overall study: Peripheral blood samples were taken at initial diagnosis, before any treatment was given. The 75 to 100 discovery patients were randomly divided into training and test sets at a 7:3 ratio. The paper describes TCR Vbeta CDR3 sequencing of 140 or so peripheral blood samples, made up of 40 to 45 ophthalmopathy patients, approximately 73 hyperthyroidism patients and 17 progressor patients. After sampling, hyperthyroidism patients received methimazole starting at 30 mg daily, and ophthalmopathy patients received high-dose intravenous methylprednisolone. Thyroid tissue and blood T-cell repertoires from six Graves' hyperthyroidism patients were also compared in the study. Prospective prediction of ophthalmopathy was tested in an independent validation cohort of 18 hyperthyroidism patients and 15 to 17 patients who later progressed to ophthalmopathy. A discovery cohort of about a hundred patients, approximately 45 with Graves' ophthalmopathy and 55 to 65 with stable Graves' hyperthyroidism, was used to find distinguishing TCR V-J signatures. The investigation overall reported the following: Sample size was not statistically predetermined, and investigators were not blinded to group allocation. In cross-validation, a model built on a 13 V-J signature told ophthalmopathy apart from stable hyperthyroidism with 87.88% sensitivity and about 81% specificity, and in testing the same model reached 80%/75%. In validation, the model predicted progression to ophthalmopathy a median of about 5.9 months before onset, with about 71% sensitivity and roughly 72% specificity. Most expanded thyroid clonotypes (frequency above 0.001) were also detected in blood, suggesting blood repertoires may reflect thyroid immune responses.

Amplification of TCR beta CDR3 regions was carried out from RNA transcripts. The first round of RT-PCR for the TCR CDR3 was performed with the HTBI primer set and the Qiagen OneStep RT-PCR kit. The libraries were constructed in a second round of multiplex PCR and then size-selected and purified. The libraries were sequenced on an Illumina HiSeq2000 using paired-end 100 bp reads. In the source study's methods: SOAPnuke was used to process the raw data, removing reads that contained adapters or uncalled bases, had a mean Phred below 15, or lacked an exact match to the constant primer or identifier. COPE v1.2.5 was used to merge high-quality paired reads, and clonotypes were defined as unique nucleotide sequences. Clonotypes were aligned to IMGT TRBV, TRBD and TRBJ reference segments using MiTCR v1.1. Analysis was restricted to V-J combinations with a frequency above 0.0001, which covered 98% to 99.2% of repertoires. A TCS score was defined as the ratio between F50 (clonal expansion) and ExV (chaos), using BLOSUM62-based TCRdist between CDR3 peptides within each V-J. Welch's t-statistics and random forest reduced 500 to 550 V-J features to 10 to 15, which were used in a naive Bayes classifier (R e1071). TCRdb redid the processing of the public reads, applying fastp at Q25 and MiXCR, and retained in-frame beta chains. Identical CDR3 protein sequences are pooled into one entry, listed with their most common genes and DNA. TCRdb, not the original authors, processed these V and J calls. This sample lists 500,000 or so distinct CDR3 sequences; 17% were detected once. Under 20% of the sample lies in the top ten.

V is cut by 11 bases and J by 0 bases, and the space between the germline ends is 8 bases. CDR1 and CDR2, looked up from the germline V gene (reference sequence), are MNHEY and SMNVEV. From the cysteine up to the phenylalanine, the CDR3 has a length of 13 residues. Of all the DNA, just the CDR3 is kept, 39 bases in frame from base 1. Ophthalmopathy patients had moderately to severely active disease, Clinical Activity Score of at least 3, NOSPECS grade of at least 4, and duration under 3 months. The study excluded patients with uncontrolled infections, other autoimmune diseases, pregnancy or lactation. Diagnoses were established on the basis of clinical symptoms, serum thyroxine and TRAb, thyroid ultrasound, and orbital computed tomography. Ficoll-Paque density gradient centrifugation was used to isolate PBMCs from under 11 ml of fresh peripheral blood. Total RNA was extracted using Trizol reagent, and RNA quality was assessed on an Agilent 2100 Bioanalyzer.

As regards this clonotype: Its antigen specificity is not known. No quality values exist for individual bases; no much larger clone is one base distant.

The source is a woman younger than 30 with Graves' ophthalmopathy. The chain joins TRBV27 to TRBJ2-6, with the D gene not confidently named. Source material: blood. This receptor carries the CDR3 CASGYSGANVLTF. The DNA sequence is TGTGCCTCGGGCTACTCTGGGGCCAACGTCCTGACTTTC.